This T cell receptor beta chain was observed in a study of cytotoxic CD8 clonotypes in ibrutinib-treated CLL (dated by TCRdb to the early 2020s). About the full investigation: The cohort was composed of 11 relapsed/refractory and about 16 treatment-naive patients; IGHV unmutated status was identified in 17 patients. Partial responses were observed in about 24 patients and complete responses in 2; after a median follow-up of 68 months, remission was maintained in around 14 patients and progression was observed in some twelve. Samples at response were collected after a median of about 11 months of treatment, with a range of 6 to 36 months. Samples averaged approximately 240,000 productive templates and more than 85,000 productive rearrangements. Longitudinal samples were available for 26 of the 86 trial participants. Cryopreserved peripheral blood mononuclear cells were obtained before treatment, at response, and at either sustained remission or disease progression. Every sample from remission and from progressive disease was obtained while the patients were still on ibrutinib.

Comments on this clone: The specificity of this receptor is unknown. Per-base quality was not reported, and no clone a single base away is much larger than it.

Approximately 2 micrograms of genomic DNA were extracted from cryopreserved PBMCs for TCR beta library preparation. Longitudinal blood samples from CLL patients receiving ibrutinib monotherapy were subjected to high-throughput TCR beta sequencing. The patients took part in an open-label, single-center phase 2 trial of ibrutinib monotherapy. The paper as a whole reports these results and caveats: Sampling times were not matched between patients in sustained remission and patients whose disease was progressing, and lymph node repertoires were not examined. At baseline, clonality was higher than in age-matched healthy donors and showed a strong correlation with circulating CD8+ T-cell counts. An increase in clonality was observed at ibrutinib response, with clonality remaining stable during sustained remission and falling back toward baseline at progression. Public clonotypes were rare and either contracted or stayed stable during treatment, and the rise in clonality at ibrutinib response reflected the expansion of private clonotypes.

V is cut back by 2 bases and J by 7 bases, with 14 bases in the junction unmatched. Spanning cysteine to phenylalanine, the CDR3 consists of 18 amino acids. The entry retains the CDR3 DNA only, 54 bases that are in frame from base 1. CDR1 SGHTA and CDR2 FQGTGA were looked up in the germline V gene. The goal of deep resolution MiSeq sequencing was a depth between 1 in 1 million and 1 in 200,000 T cells, and coverage averaged 10x per clonotype. The immunoSEQ hsTCRB Kit was used to generate the TCR beta libraries. Regarding the original processing steps: Data were analyzed with ImmunoSEQ Data Assistant and ImmunoSEQ Analyzer, with V, D and J genes assigned per IMGT definitions. Clonality, which ranges from 0 to 1, was calculated as one minus the normalized Shannon entropy of productive rearrangement frequencies. Only overrepresented clonotypes making up at least 0.05% of the repertoire of each patient were included in the public clonotype analysis. Repertoires from about a dozen age-matched healthy donors in immuneACCESS were used as clonality controls. The clones in this table, taken by TCRdb from immuneACCESS, are in-frame only. Not every clone is retained; where verified, under half of the shortfall comes from an unresolved V gene, and the cause of the rest is unknown. V, J and clone size are taken as reported in that table, and D and trimming were inferred from the DNA itself. The sample table holds 330,000 or so clones, of which roughly 67% were seen once. The ten largest clones represent roughly 6.7% of the sample.

The rearrangement combines TRBV7-3 with TRBJ2-1, and 10 bases in between align with TRBD2. This TCR was sampled from a human donor with chronic lymphocytic leukemia. This specimen was PBMCs, taken after 36 months of ibrutinib treatment. CDR3 region: CASSLYPGTSGVWNEQFF. The nucleotide sequence is given as TGTGCCAGCAGCTTATATCCCGGAACTAGCGGGGTTTGGAATGAGCAGTTCTTC.